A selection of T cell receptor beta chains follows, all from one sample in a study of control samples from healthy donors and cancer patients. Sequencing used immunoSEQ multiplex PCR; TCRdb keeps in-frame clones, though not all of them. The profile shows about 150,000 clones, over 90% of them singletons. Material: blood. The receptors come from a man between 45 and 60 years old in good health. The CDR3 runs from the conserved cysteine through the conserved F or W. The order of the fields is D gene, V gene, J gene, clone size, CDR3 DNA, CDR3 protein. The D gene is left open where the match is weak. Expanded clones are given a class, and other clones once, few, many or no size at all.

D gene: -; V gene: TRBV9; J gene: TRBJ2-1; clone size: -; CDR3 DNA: TGTGCCAGCAGCTCCCGTGCGGACAATGAGCAGTTCTTC; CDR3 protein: CASSSRADNEQFF
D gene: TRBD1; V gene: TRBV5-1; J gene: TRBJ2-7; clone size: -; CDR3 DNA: TGCGCCAGCAGCAGAGAAACAGGGGTTGCCTACGAGCAGTACTTC; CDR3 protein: CASSRETGVAYEQYF
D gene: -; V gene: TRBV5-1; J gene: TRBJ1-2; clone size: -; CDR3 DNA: TGCGCCAGCAGCGTGGAAGCTAACTATGGCTACACCTTC; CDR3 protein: CASSVEANYGYTF
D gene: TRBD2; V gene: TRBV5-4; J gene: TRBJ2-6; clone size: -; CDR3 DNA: TGTGCCAGCAGCGCCGGGGGGACCGGGCCTGGGGCCAACGTCCTGACTTTC; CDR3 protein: CASSAGGTGPGANVLTF
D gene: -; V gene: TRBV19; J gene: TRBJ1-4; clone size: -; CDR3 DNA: TGTGCCAGTAGGGACAGACTTAATGAAAAACTGTTTTTT; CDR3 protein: CASRDRLNEKLFF
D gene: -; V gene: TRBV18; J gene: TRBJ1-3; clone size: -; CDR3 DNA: TGTGCCAGCTCATTTTCGGGGGCTGGAAACACCATATATTTT; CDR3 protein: CASSFSGAGNTIYF
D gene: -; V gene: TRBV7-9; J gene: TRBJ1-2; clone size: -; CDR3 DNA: TGTGCCAGCACCAAATCCCTGACGGGCTACACCTTC; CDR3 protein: CASTKSLTGYTF
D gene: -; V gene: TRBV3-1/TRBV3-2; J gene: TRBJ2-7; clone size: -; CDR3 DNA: TGTGCCAGCAGCCAAATTAGAGGAAACGAGCAGTACTTC; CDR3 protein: CASSQIRGNEQYF
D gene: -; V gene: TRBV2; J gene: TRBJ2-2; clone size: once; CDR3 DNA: TGTGCCAGCCAGGGGATAGCGAACACCGGGGAGCTGTTTTTT; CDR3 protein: CASQGIANTGELFF
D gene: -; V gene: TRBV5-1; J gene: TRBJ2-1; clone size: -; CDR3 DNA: TGCGCCAGCAGAGTTGGGGCGCGGGCCCTCAACGATGAGCAGTTCTTC; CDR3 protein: CASRVGARALNDEQFF
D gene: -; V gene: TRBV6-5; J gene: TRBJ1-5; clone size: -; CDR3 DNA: TGTGCCAGCAGTTACTCGAGGGGTCAGCCCCAGCATTTT; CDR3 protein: CASSYSRGQPQHF
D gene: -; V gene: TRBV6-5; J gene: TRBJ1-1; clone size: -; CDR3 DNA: TGTGCCAGCAAAAGTACAGACTTGAACACTGAAGCTTTCTTT; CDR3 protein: CASKSTDLNTEAFF
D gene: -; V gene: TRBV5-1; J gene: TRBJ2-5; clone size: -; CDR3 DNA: TGCGCCAGCAGCTCCGGTGGGCCCGCAGAGACCCAGTACTTC; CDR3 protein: CASSSGGPAETQYF
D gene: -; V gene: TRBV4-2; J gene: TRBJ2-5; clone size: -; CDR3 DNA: TGTGCCAGCAGCCAGGTAGGGGGGAAGGAGACCCAGTACTTC; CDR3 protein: CASSQVGGKETQYF
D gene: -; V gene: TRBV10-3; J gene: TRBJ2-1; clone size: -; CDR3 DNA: TGTGCCATCAGTGAGTCGGTTTTCCGACCCTACAATGAGCAGTTCTTC; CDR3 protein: CAISESVFRPYNEQFF
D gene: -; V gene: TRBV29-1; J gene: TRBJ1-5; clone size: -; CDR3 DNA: TGCAGCGTTGAAGAGGCAGGGTTGGGTCAGCCCCAGCATTTT; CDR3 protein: CSVEEAGLGQPQHF
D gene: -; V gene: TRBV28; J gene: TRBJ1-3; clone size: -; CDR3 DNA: TGTGCCAGCAGTTTAAATCCGGGTTCTGGAAACACCATATATTTT; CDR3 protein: CASSLNPGSGNTIYF
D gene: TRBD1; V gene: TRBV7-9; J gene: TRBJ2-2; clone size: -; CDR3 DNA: TGTGCCAGCAGCCCGGGGACAGGGGAACTTGGGGAGCTGTTTTTT; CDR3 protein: CASSPGTGELGELFF
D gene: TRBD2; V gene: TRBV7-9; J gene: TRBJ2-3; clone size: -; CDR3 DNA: TGTGCCAGCAGCGCACTAGCGGGAGCGGCAGATACGCAGTATTTT; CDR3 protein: CASSALAGAADTQYF